This T cell receptor (beta chain) stems from a study of vaccination effects on CD4 cells after COVID-19. Points on this clone: Its antigen remains unidentified.

Generated by immunoSEQ multiplex PCR, the TCRdb table keeps only in-frame clones and is missing some. The sample yields fewer than 80,000 clones, just under 75% seen once. Points from the study as a whole: After vaccination, at late timepoints, clones induced by infection and by vaccine contracted markedly.

Viral peptide pools were used in the ViraFEST assay to expand antigen-specific CD4+ T cells, and sequencing came afterward. Following culture for nine to ten days, CD4+ T cells were isolated. Everyone in the study got two shots of either the BNT162b2 or mRNA-1273 vaccine. Half the medium was swapped for IL-2 medium on days 3 and 7. Sequenced material: CD4+ T cells from PBMCs cultured with HCoV-229E spike peptides, taken after COVID-19 vaccination. This clonotype originated in a human donor who received a COVID-19 vaccine.

The CDR3 coding sequence is TGCAGCGGCAACATGGGAGGAGAAAAACTGTTTTTT. Its translation is CSGNMGGEKLFF. This chain connects TRBV29-1 to TRBJ1-4; D call uncertain. Germline values: CDR1 SQVTM, CDR2 ANQGSEA. V gave up 7 bases and J gave up 8 bases, with 14 bases separating them. CDR3 length: 12 residues.